This T cell receptor beta chain was sequenced in a study of OX40 agonist ivuxolimab in advanced cancers. Study observations and caveats: Blood T cells, both CD4+ and CD8+, expanded clonally by week 6 at 0.1 to 3.0 mg/kg.

V lost 5 bases and J 5 bases, leaving 10 bases between the germline ends. This CDR3 region has 13 residues. Germline V gene lookup returns CDR1 MNHEY and CDR2 SVGAGI. In the case of this clone: What it binds is unknown.

Assay: immunoSEQ multiplex PCR; the TCRdb copy retains only in-frame clones and omits some. The sample yields about 17,000 clones, about 90% seen once. This TCR was recovered from an adult with an advanced solid tumor such as melanoma, head and neck, liver or kidney cancer. The gene calls are TRBV6-5 and TRBJ1-5; perhaps TRBD1 as D (5 bases). Specimen: CD4+ or CD8+ T cells sorted from blood, collected in a trial of the OX40 agonist ivuxolimab. The CDR3 reads CASSQGWHQPQHF. The CDR3 DNA reads TGTGCCAGCAGTCAGGGTTGGCATCAGCCCCAGCATTTT.